This T cell receptor (beta chain) was found in a study of blood T cell repertoires in COVID-19. Background on the study: Samples of COVID-19 (acute and convalescent) were obtained from the United States, Italy and Spain.

Authors' processing steps: Quantification of nucleated cells was approximated via reference gene primer amplification. Sequencing was performed with immunoSEQ multiplex PCR; in TCRdb, only in-frame clones are kept and a portion is missing. That table is the source of V, J and clone size, and D and trimming were worked out from the DNA. Here the sample spans approximately 80,000 clones, 90% being singletons. CDR1 and CDR2 from the germline V gene are SGHRS and YFSETQ. The CDR3 spans 17 residues. After removal of 0 bases from V and 0 bases from J, the junction contained 6 bases not matched to a gene. Sample: peripheral blood. The chain combines TRBV5-1 with TRBJ2-3, with 8 nucleotides matching TRBD2. This receptor was taken from a woman in her fifties or sixties in a cohort sampled during active COVID-19. CDR3 DNA: TGCGCCAGCAGCTTGGCTACTAGCGGAGAGAGCACAGATACGCAGTATTTT. The encoded protein is CASSLATSGESTDTQYF.